Each of the 19 T cell receptor beta chains below was sequenced from the same sample in a study of metastatic and nonmetastatic thyroid tumors. There were no patients who had received any treatment before thyroid surgery. TCRdb called clones again from the PCR reads with MiXCR. The profile shows around 70,000 clones, around 20% of them singletons. Sequences were obtained from blood. These receptors all stem from a female donor with papillary thyroid cancer or a benign thyroid nodule (not recorded which). Some clones in this sample may be carry-over from other donors' samples.

At least ten counts were recorded for this clone. This sequence joins TRBV12-3 or TRBV12-4 and TRBJ2-3; 11 positions agree with TRBD2. The CDR3 length is 16 residues. With V trimmed by 7 bases and J by 1 base, 7 bases remained unmatched. In DNA form, the CDR3 reads TGTGCCAGCACCCTGACTAGCGGGACTCGCACAGATACGCAGTATTTT. Its translation: CASTLTSGTRTDTQYF.

The V call is TRBV6-1, the J call TRBJ2-1, with D perhaps TRBD1 or TRBD2 (5 bases each). This CDR3 has 17 residues. Looked up from germline, CDR1 is MNHNS and CDR2 is SASEGT. Deletions cut 3 bases from V and 6 bases from J, with 21 bases between. CDR3 bases: TGTGCCAGCAGTGACGTGGGGCGATCGGGGTCGGGCAATGAGCAGTTCTTC. Translated, it gives CASSDVGRSGSGNEQFF.

This clone has at least ten counts. This CDR3 reads CASRQGETYYEQYF. CDR3 nucleotides: TGTGCCAGCAGACAGGGAGAGACTTATTACGAGCAGTACTTC. The chain employs TRBV2 and TRBJ2-7, with a tentative D call TRBD1 (6 bases). V gave up 6 bases and J gave up 4 bases, with 16 bases separating them. In germline, CDR1 is SNHLY, CDR2 FYNNEI. The CDR3 loop spans 14 amino acids.

This clone was seen only a few times. This chain joins TRBV28 and TRBJ1-5; D is possibly TRBD1 (5 bases). CDR1 and CDR2 (germline): MDHEN, SYDVKM. The length of the CDR3 is 13 residues. The germline V and J ends were trimmed by 4 bases and 3 bases, with 7 bases remaining between them. CDR3 sequence (DNA): TGTGCCAGCAGTTGGGGGGACAATCAGCCCCAGCATTTT. This sequence encodes CASSWGDNQPQHF.

This clone was found a few times. A read error may account for a junction end that differs from germline. The genes are TRBV2 and TRBJ1-2; 12 bases map to TRBD1. In germline, CDR1 is SNHLY, CDR2 FYNNEI. CDR3 size: 14 residues. The CDR3 loop is CASSGTGGLHGYTF. CDR3 in DNA: TGCGCCAGCAGTGGGACAGGGGGCTTGCATGGCTACACCTTC.

This clone was counted ten times or more. The genes are TRBV5-6 and TRBJ1-2; 10 nucleotides agree with TRBD1. V was pared by 4 bases and J by 0 bases, with 9 bases of the junction left unmatched. Germline V gives CDR1 SGHDT, CDR2 YYEEEE. This CDR3 has 17 amino acids. The CDR3 bases are TGTGCCAGCAGCGCGACAGGGGGCAGGATAGCTAACTATGGCTACACCTTC. Protein sequence: CASSATGGRIANYGYTF.

The chain has TRBV27 and TRBJ2-2; 9 nucleotides align to TRBD2. V lost 0 bases and J lost 2; bases outside the gene matches: 4. CDR3 length: 17 amino acids. Germline assignment: CDR1 MNHEY and CDR2 SMNVEV (reference sequence). CDR3 amino acids: CASSLSAGGVNTGELFF. The CDR3 DNA is TGTGCCAGCAGTTTATCGGCGGGAGGGGTAAACACCGGGGAGCTGTTTTTT.

This clone has a count of ten or more. The rearrangement links TRBV6-1 to TRBJ2-7; D is unclear. Germline lookup yields CDR1 MNHNS and CDR2 SASEGT. V gave up 4 bases and J gave up 3 bases, with 16 bases separating them. CDR3 length equals 15 residues. The CDR3, as DNA: TGTGCCAGCAGTGGCACCTCCACCCAATTCTACGAGCAGTACTTC. This translates into CASSGTSTQFYEQYF.

At least ten counts were recorded for this clone. The chain carries TRBV12-3 or TRBV12-4 and TRBJ1-2, with unresolved D. Trimming cost V 8 bases and J 8 bases, with 15 bases left between them. The CDR3 spans 12 residues. Here the CDR3 DNA reads TGTGCCAGCGGCCGACAAGCGGAAGGCTACACCTTC. Protein sequence: CASGRQAEGYTF.

This clone was recorded at least ten times. The J gene is TRBJ1-1, the V gene TRBV19; D is unclear. This CDR3 is 13 amino acids long. V dropped 2 bases and J dropped 0 bases, with 4 bases sitting between them. Germline loops: CDR1 LNHDA, CDR2 SQIVND (reference sequence). DNA of the CDR3: TGTGCCAGTAGTATACGGATGAACACTGAAGCTTTCTTT. Amino acid sequence: CASSIRMNTEAFF.

This clone was detected ten times or more. The chain employs TRBV2 and TRBJ2-7; 8 bases line up with TRBD1. The CDR3 contains 14 residues. Germline values: CDR1 SNHLY, CDR2 FYNNEI. V lost 7 bases to trimming and J lost 5 bases; unmatched junction nucleotides: 10. CDR3 protein: CASTTGQGGDEQYF. DNA of the CDR3: TGTGCCAGCACCACAGGACAGGGCGGGGACGAGCAGTACTTC.

In its sample, this clone was seen a few times. This chain joins TRBV12-3 or TRBV12-4 and TRBJ1-2; 9 bases agree with TRBD1. The CDR3 is made up of 16 amino acids. Trimming at V came to 4 bases and at J to 8 bases, leaving 14 bases not matched to a gene. The CDR3, as DNA: TGTGCCAGCAGTTGGACCCCGGGACAGGGCGCATTCGGCTACACCTTC. Its protein product is CASSWTPGQGAFGYTF.

As regards this clone: It may be a read error: a sequence one base away is much more abundant. The V gene is TRBV14, the J gene TRBJ2-5; 7 bases are a match to TRBD2. The CDR3 covers 16 residues. Germline V gene sequence: CDR1 SGHDN, CDR2 FVKESK. CDR3 sequence: CASIQVPSGPLWTQYF. Here the CDR3 DNA reads TGTGCCAGCATCCAAGTCCCTAGCGGCCCGCTGTGGACCCAGTACTTC.

Many counts were recorded for this clone. V usage is TRBV7-9 and J usage is TRBJ1-4; no reliable D call. Germline V gives CDR1 SEHNR, CDR2 FQNEAQ (reference sequence). V was shortened by 7 bases and J by 3 bases, with 12 bases between the two germline ends. This CDR3 has 14 amino acids. The CDR3 protein is CASNPGVANEKLFF. In DNA, the CDR3 is TGTGCCAGCAACCCCGGAGTTGCTAATGAAAAACTGTTTTTT.

The V call is TRBV27, the J call TRBJ1-6, with D tentatively TRBD1 (6 bases). Germline V gene lookup returns CDR1 MNHEY and CDR2 SMNVEV (reference sequence). The CDR3 extends over 15 amino acids. The germline V and J ends were trimmed by 6 bases and 9 bases, with 18 bases remaining between them. The CDR3 sequence: CASRRTGMRSSPLHF. Here the CDR3 DNA reads TGTGCCAGCAGACGTACAGGGATGCGGAGTTCACCCCTCCACTTT.

This clone has a handful of counts. A much larger clone lies one base from this, so it may be a read error. This CDR3 is CASSRIAGGPGANVLTF. The CDR3 DNA is TGTGCCAGCAGCCGAATAGCGGGAGGGCCTGGGGCCAACGTCCTGACTTTC. The chain employs TRBV11-1 and TRBJ2-6; the match to TRBD2 covers 11 bases. Looked up from germline, CDR1 is SGHAT and CDR2 is FQDESV (reference sequence). The CDR3 totals 17 residues. The junction had 5 bases not matched to a gene; V was cut back by 5 bases and J by 2 bases.

This clone showed up many times. CDR3 sequence: CASSPGLAGPRKAKNIQYF. As DNA, the CDR3 is TGTGCCAGCAGCCCGGGACTAGCGGGTCCCCGGAAGGCCAAAAACATTCAGTACTTC. The V gene is TRBV11-2, the J gene TRBJ2-4, with TRBD2 identical over 12 bases. CDR1 SGHAT and CDR2 FQNNGV come from the germline V gene. The trim removed 5 bases at V and 1 base at J, leaving 12 bases unmatched. This CDR3 is 19 amino acids long.

This clone was seen only a few times. The chain employs TRBV12-3 or TRBV12-4 and TRBJ2-1; D unclear. With 5 bases removed from V and 0 bases from J, the gap between germline ends came to 17 bases. The CDR3 loop spans 17 amino acids. The CDR3 bases are TGTGCCAGCAGTCTAAGGCCCTCGTCAAGCTCCTACAATGAGCAGTTCTTC. It codes for CASSLRPSSSSYNEQFF.

This clone was counted a few times. Just one base apart from a much larger clone, this may be a read error. The chain links TRBV20-1 to TRBJ2-1; 8 nucleotides agree with TRBD1. This CDR3 is built from 12 residues. Germline V CDR1 and CDR2: DFQATT, SNEGSKA (reference sequence). The CDR3 sequence is CIPGGPYNEQFF. In DNA form, the CDR3 reads TGCATCCCAGGGGGCCCCTACAATGAGCAGTTCTTC.